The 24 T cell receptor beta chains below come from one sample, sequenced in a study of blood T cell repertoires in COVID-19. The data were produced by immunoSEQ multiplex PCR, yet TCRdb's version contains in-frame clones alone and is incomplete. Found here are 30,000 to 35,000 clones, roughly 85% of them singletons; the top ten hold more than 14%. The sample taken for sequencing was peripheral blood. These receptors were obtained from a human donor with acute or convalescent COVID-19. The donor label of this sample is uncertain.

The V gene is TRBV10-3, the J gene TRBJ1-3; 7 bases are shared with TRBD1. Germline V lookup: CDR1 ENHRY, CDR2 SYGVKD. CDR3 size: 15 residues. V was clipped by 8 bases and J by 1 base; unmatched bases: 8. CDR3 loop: CAISVTGRSGNTIYF. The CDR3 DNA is TGTGCCATCTCGGTGACAGGGCGTTCTGGAAACACCATATATTTT.

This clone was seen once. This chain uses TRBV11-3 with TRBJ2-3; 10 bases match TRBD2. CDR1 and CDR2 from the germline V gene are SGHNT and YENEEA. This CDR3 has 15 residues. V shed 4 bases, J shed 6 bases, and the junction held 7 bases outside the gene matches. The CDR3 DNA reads TGTGCCAGCAGCTGGTCTAGCGGGAGCCCCGATACGCAGTATTTT. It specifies CASSWSSGSPDTQYF.

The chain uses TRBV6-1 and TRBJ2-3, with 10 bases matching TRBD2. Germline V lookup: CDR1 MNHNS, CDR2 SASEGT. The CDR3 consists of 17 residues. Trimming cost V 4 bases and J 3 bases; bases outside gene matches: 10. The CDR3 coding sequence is TGTGCCAGCAGTGGGAAGCGGGGGGGCTCACCAACAGATACGCAGTATTTT. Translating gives CASSGKRGGSPTDTQYF.

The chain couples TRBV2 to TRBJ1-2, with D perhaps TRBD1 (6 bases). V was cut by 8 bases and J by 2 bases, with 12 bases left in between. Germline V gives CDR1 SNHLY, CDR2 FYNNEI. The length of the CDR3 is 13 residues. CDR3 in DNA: TGTGCCAGCCAACAGGGAAGCAACTATGGCTACACCTTC. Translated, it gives CASQQGSNYGYTF.

DNA of the CDR3: TGCGCCAGTTATACAGGGAGGAACACTGAAGCTTTCTTT. Translating it yields CASYTGRNTEAFF. The rearrangement links TRBV10-2 to TRBJ1-1; a possible D gene is TRBD1 (6 bases). Germline CDR1 WSHSY, CDR2 SAAADI. V gave up 9 bases and J gave up 1 base, with 12 bases separating them. The CDR3 is made up of 13 amino acids.

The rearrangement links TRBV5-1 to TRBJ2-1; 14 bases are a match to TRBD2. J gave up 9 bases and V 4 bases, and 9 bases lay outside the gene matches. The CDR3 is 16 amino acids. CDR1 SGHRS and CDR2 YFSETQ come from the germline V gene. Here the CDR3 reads CASSPGGTSGSSEQFF. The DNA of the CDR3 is TGCGCCAGCAGCCCGGGGGGGACTAGCGGGAGTAGTGAGCAGTTCTTC. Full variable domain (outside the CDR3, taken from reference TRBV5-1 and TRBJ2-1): KAGVTQTPRYLIKTRGQQVTLSCSPISGHRSVSWYQQTPGQGLQFLFEYFSETQRNKGNFPGRFSGRQFSNSRSEMNVSTLELGDSALYLCASSPGGTSGSSEQFFGPGTRLTVL.

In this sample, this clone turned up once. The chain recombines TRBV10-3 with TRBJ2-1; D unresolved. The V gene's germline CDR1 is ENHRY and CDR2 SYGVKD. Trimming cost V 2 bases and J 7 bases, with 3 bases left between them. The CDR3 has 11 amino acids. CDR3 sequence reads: CAISEENEQFF. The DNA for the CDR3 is TGTGCCATCAGTGAGGAGAATGAGCAGTTCTTC.

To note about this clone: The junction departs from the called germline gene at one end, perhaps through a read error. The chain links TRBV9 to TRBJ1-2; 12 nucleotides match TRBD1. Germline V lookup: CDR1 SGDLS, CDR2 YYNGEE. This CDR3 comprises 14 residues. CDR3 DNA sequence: TGTGCCAGCAGCGTGGGGACAGGGGGCCCCGGAACTCGCTTC. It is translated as CASSVGTGGPGTRF.

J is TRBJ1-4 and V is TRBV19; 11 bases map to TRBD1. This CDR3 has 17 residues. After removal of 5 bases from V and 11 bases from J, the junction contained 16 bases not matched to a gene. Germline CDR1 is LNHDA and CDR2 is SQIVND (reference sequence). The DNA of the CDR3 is TGTGCCAGTAGTGCCGGACAGGGGGCCAGTGCTTTCGGGAAACTGTTTTTT. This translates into CASSAGQGASAFGKLFF.

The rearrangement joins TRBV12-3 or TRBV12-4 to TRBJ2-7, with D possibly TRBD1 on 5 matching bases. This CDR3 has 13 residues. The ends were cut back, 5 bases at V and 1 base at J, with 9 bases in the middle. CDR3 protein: CASSLRGSYEQYF. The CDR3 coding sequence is TGTGCCAGCAGTCTAAGGGGTTCCTACGAGCAGTACTTC.

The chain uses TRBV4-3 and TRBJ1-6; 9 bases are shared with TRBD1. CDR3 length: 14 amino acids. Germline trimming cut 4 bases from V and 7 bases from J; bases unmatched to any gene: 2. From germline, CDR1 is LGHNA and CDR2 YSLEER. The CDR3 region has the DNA TGCGCCAGCAGCCTGGGACAGGGCAATTCACCCCTCCACTTT. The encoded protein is CASSLGQGNSPLHF.

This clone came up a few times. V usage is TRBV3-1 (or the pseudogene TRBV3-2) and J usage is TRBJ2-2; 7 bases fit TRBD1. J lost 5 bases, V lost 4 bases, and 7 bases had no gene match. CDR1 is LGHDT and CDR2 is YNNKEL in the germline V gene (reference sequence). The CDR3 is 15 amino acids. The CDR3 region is CASSLGTVITGELFF. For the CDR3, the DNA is TGTGCCAGCAGCCTGGGGACAGTAATTACCGGGGAGCTGTTTTTT.

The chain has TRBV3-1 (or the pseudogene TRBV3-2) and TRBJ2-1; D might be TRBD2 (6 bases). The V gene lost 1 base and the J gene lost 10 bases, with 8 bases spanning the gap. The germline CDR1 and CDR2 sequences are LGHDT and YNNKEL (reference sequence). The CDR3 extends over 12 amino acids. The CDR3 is CASSQVGGEQFF. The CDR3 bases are TGTGCCAGCAGCCAAGTGGGAGGCGAGCAGTTCTTC.

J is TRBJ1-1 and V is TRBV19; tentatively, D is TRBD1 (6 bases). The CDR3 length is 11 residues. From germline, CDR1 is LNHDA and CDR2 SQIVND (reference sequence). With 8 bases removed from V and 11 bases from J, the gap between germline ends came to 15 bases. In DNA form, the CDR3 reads TGTGCCAGTGATTCCGGGACAAGGGCTTTCTTT. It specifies CASDSGTRAFF. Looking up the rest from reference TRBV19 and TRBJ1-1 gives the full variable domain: DGGITQSPKYLFRKEGQNVTLSCEQNLNHDAMYWYRQDPGQGLRLIYYSQIVNDFQKGDIAEGYSVSREKKESFPLTVTSAQKNPTAFYLCASDSGTRAFFGQGTRLTVV.

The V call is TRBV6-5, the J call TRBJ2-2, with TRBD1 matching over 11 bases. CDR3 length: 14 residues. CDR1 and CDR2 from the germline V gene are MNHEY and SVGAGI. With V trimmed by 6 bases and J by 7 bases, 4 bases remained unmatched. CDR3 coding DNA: TGTGCCAGCAGCAGGACAGGGGGCGGCGGGGAGCTGTTTTTT. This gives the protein CASSRTGGGGELFF.

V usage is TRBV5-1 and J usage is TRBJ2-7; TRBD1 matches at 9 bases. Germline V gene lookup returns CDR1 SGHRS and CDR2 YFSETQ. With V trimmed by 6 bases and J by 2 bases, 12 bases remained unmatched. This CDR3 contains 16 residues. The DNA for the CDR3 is TGCGCCAGCACCCCCAGACCCGGGACAGGGACCTACGAGCAGTACTTC. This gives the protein CASTPRPGTGTYEQYF.

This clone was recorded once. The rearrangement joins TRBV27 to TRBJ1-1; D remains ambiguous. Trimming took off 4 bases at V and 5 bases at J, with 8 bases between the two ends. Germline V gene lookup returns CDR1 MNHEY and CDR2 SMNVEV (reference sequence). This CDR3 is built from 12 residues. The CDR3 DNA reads TGTGCCAGCAGTTCCACCGGGACTGAAGCTTTCTTT. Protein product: CASSSTGTEAFF.

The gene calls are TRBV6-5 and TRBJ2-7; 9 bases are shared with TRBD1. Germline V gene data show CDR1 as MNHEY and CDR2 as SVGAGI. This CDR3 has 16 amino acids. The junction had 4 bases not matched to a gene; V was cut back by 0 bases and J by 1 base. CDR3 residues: CASSYSGQGPSYEQYF. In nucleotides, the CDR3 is TGTGCCAGCAGTTACTCGGGACAGGGCCCTTCCTACGAGCAGTACTTC.

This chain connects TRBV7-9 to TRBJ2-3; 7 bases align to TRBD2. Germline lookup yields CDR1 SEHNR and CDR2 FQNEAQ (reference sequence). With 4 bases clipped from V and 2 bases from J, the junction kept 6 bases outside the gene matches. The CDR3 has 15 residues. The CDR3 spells CASSYGLDVTDTQYF. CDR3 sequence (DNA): TGTGCCAGCAGCTATGGACTAGATGTCACAGATACGCAGTATTTT.

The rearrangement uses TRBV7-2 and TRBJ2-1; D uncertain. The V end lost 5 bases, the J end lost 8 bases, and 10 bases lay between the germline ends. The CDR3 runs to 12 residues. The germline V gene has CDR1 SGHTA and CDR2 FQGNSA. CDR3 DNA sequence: TGTGCCAGCAGCCGTTATTCCGATGAGCAGTTCTTC. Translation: CASSRYSDEQFF.

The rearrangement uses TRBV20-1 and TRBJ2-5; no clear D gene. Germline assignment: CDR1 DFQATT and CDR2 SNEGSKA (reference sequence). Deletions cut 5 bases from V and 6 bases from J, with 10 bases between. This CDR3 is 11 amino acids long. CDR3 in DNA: TGCAGTGCTTTGACAAAGCAGACCCAGTACTTC. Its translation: CSALTKQTQYF.

The CDR3 spells CASSDISGESSYNEQFF. The CDR3 DNA sequence: TGTGCCAGCAGCGATATTAGCGGGGAAAGCTCCTACAATGAGCAGTTCTTC. The rearrangement uses TRBV7-8 and TRBJ2-1; 8 nucleotides line up with TRBD2. The ends lost 5 bases at V and 0 bases at J; junction bases unmatched: 9. The CDR3 extends over 17 amino acids. In germline, CDR1 is SGHVS, CDR2 FQNEAQ.

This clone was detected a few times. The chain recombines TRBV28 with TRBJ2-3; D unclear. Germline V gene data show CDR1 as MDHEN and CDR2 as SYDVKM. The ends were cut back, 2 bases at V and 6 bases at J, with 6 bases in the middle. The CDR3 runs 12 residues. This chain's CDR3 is CASSLTRDTQYF. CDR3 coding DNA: TGTGCCAGCAGTTTAACCAGGGATACGCAGTATTTT. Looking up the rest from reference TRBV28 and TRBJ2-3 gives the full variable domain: DVKVTQSSRYLVKRTGEKVFLECVQDMDHENMFWYRQDPGLGLRLIYFSYDVKMKEKGDIPEGYSVSREKKERFSLILESASTNQTSMYLCASSLTRDTQYFGPGTRLTVL.

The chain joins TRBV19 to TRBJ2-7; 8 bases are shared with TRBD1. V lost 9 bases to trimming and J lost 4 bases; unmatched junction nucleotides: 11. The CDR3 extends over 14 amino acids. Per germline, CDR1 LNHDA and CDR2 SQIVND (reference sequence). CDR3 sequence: CARGTGRVFYEQYF. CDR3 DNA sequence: TGTGCCAGGGGGACAGGACGGGTTTTTTACGAGCAGTACTTC.